This record covers a single TCR beta chain. The antigen is undetermined. This sample was included in a study of Ad26.COV2.S vaccination and SARS-CoV-2 variants. Turning to the study itself: Donor allocation was to the COV1001 Ad26.COV2.S trial arm. Administration of Ad26.COV2.S was intramuscular, either once or twice 56 days apart. Overall study findings and caveats: After vaccination, substantial breadth of spike-specific CD8+ and CD4+ responses was reported.

Sequenced by immunoSEQ multiplex PCR; TCRdb stores in-frame clones only, minus some. The sample consists of 250,000 or so clones, about 83% of them appearing once. Described treatment: 19 received Ad26.COV2.S at low or high dose, single or two shots; about 5 received placebo; per-sample allocation not given. Samples came from day 63 after the first vaccine or placebo injection. Vaccine was an Ad26 vector expressing Wuhan-strain SARS-CoV-2 spike. The CDR3 spans 14 residues. Trimming removed 6 bases from V and 4 bases from J, with 14 bases in between. Per the germline V gene, CDR1 is SGHTA and CDR2 is FQGTGA.

The material sequenced was peripheral blood, taken in a trial of Ad26.COV2.S vaccine versus placebo. The gene calls are TRBV7-3 and TRBJ2-3, with D uncertain. The clonotype comes from a person between 18 and 65 years old who received the Ad26.COV2.S COVID-19 vaccine or a placebo. The DNA for the CDR3 is TGTGCCAGCAGTAAAATCCCCAGATCAGATACGCAGTATTTT. Translating it yields CASSKIPRSDTQYF.